This T cell receptor (beta chain) was obtained from a study of OX40 agonist ivuxolimab in advanced cancers. About the study: In this cohort, patients received ivuxolimab, an agonistic anti-OX40 (CD134) antibody.

Study-level results: Patients who responded partially at 0.1-3.0 mg/kg showed clonal expansion ranking among the lowest. It was not determined which antigens were specifically recognized by the peripheral T cells that had undergone clonal expansion.

The CDR3 has 15 residues. Germline V gene sequence: CDR1 LGHNA, CDR2 YNFKEQ. Trimming at V came to 4 bases and at J to 8 bases, leaving 11 bases not matched to a gene. TCRdb keeps only in-frame clones here, not all; method: immunoSEQ multiplex PCR. The table shows about 63,000 clones, with around 81% occurring only once. Sampled blood was obtained at baseline, cycle 4 day 1, and cycle 7 day 1. Worth noting for this clone: Its matching antigen is unknown.

The chain employs TRBV4-2 and TRBJ1-2, with 9 bases that match TRBD1. The source was CD4+ or CD8+ T cells sorted from blood, collected in a trial of the OX40 agonist ivuxolimab. The receptor was derived from an adult with an advanced solid tumor such as melanoma, head and neck, liver or kidney cancer. The CDR3 is CASSPKAGQGNGYTF. The CDR3 DNA reads as TGTGCCAGCAGCCCCAAGGCCGGACAGGGGAACGGCTACACCTTC.